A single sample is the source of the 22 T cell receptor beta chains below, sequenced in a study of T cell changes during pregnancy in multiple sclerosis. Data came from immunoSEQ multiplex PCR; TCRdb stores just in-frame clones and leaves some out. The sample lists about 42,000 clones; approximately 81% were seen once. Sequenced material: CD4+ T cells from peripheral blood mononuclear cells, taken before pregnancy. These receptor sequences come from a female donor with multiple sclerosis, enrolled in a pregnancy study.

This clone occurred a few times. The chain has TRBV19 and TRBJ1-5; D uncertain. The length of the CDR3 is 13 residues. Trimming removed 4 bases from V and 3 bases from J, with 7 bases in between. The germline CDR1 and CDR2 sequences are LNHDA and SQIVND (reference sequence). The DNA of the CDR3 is TGTGCCAGTAGTAACAGTCTCAATCAGCCCCAGCATTTT. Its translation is CASSNSLNQPQHF.

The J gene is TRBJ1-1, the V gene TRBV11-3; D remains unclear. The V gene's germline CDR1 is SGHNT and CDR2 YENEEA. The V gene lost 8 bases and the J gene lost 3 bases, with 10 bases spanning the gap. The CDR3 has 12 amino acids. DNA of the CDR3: TGTGCCAGCGGATCTCGGGACACTGAAGCTTTCTTT. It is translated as CASGSRDTEAFF.

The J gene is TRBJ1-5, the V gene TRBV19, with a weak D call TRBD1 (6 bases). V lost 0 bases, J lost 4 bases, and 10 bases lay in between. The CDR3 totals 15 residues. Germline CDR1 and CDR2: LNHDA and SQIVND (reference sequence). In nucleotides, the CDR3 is TGTGCCAGTAGTATAGAACAGGGATTGAATCAGCCCCAGCATTTT. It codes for CASSIEQGLNQPQHF.

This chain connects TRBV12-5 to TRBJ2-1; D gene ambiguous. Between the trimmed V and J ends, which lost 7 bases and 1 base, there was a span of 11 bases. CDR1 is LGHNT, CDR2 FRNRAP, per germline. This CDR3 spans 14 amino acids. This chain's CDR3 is CASVRPYSYNEQFF. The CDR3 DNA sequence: TGTGCTAGTGTTCGTCCCTATTCCTACAATGAGCAGTTCTTC. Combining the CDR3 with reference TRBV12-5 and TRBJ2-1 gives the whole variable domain DARVTQTPRHKVTEMGQEVTMRCQPILGHNTVFWYRQTMMQGLELLAYFRNRAPLDDSGMPKDRFSAEMPDATLATLKIQPSEPRDSAVYFCASVRPYSYNEQFFGPGTRLTVL.

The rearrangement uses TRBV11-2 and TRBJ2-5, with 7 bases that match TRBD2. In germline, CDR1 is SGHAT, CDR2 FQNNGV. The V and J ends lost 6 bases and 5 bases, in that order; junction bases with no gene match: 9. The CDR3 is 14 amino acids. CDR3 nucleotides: TGTGCCAGCAGACCTTATTTGGGGGGGGAGACCCAGTACTTC. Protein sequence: CASRPYLGGETQYF.

The CDR3 nucleotides are TGTGCCAGCAGTGACTCGACAACGAGCACAGATACGCAGTATTTT. This gives the protein CASSDSTTSTDTQYF. This rearrangement joins TRBV6-4 to TRBJ2-3; D remains ambiguous. Germline loops: CDR1 MRHNA, CDR2 SNTAGT. This CDR3 contains 15 residues. Trimming pared 0 bases from V and 0 bases from J, leaving 7 bases between.

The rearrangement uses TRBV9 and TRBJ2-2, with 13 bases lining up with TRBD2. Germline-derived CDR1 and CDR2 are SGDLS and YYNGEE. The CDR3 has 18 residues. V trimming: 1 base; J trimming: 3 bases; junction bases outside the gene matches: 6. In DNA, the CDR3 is TGTGCCAGCAGCGTAACTAGCGGGGGGGCCTGGGACACCGGGGAGCTGTTTTTT. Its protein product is CASSVTSGGAWDTGELFF.

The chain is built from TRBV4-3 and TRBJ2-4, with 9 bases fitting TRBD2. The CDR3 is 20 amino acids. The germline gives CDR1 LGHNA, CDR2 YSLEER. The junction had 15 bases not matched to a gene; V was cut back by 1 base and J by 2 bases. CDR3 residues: CASSQGASGDGRVTKNIQYF. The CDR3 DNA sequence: TGCGCCAGCAGCCAAGGCGCTAGCGGGGACGGTCGGGTTACCAAAAACATTCAGTACTTC.

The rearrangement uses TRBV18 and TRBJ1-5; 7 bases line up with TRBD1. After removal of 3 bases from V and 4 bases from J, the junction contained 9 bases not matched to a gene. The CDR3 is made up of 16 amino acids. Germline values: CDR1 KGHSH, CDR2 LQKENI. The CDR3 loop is CASSPQPGQVNQPQHF. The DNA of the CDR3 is TGTGCCAGCTCACCCCAACCCGGACAGGTGAATCAGCCCCAGCATTTT. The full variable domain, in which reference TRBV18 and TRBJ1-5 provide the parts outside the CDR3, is NAGVMQNPRHLVRRRGQEARLRCSPMKGHSHVYWYRQLPEEGLKFMVYLQKENIIDESGMPKERFSAEFPKEGPSILRIQQVVRGDSAAYFCASSPQPGQVNQPQHFGDGTRLSIL.

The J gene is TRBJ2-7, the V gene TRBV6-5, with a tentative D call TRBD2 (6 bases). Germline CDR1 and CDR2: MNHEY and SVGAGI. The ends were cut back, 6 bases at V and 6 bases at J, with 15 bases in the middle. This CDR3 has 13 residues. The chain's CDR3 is CASSLGWGVEQYF. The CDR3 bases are TGTGCCAGCAGCCTGGGGTGGGGGGTCGAGCAGTACTTC.

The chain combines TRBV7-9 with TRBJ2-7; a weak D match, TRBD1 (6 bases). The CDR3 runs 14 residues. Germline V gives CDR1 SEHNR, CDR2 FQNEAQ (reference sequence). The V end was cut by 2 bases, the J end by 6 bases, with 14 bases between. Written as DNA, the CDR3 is TGTGCCAGCAGCTTACAGGGGAACACAGCCGAGCAGTACTTC. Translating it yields CASSLQGNTAEQYF.

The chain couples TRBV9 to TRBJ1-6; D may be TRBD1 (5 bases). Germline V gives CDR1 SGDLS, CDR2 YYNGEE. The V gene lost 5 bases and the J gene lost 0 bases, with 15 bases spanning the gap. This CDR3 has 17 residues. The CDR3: CASRGGPADSYNSPLHF. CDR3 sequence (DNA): TGTGCCAGCAGGGGGGGACCTGCGGACTCCTATAATTCACCCCTCCACTTT.

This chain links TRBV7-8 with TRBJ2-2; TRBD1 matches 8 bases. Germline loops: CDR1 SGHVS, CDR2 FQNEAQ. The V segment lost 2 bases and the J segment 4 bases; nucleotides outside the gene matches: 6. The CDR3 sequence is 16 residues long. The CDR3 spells CASSLRPGTGTGELFF. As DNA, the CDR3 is TGTGCCAGCAGCTTACGTCCCGGGACAGGCACCGGGGAGCTGTTTTTT.

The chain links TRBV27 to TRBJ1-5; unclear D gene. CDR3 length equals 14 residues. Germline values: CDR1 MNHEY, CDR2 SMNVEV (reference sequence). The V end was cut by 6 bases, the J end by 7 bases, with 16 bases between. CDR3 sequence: CASRGGNRGQPQHF. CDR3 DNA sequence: TGTGCCAGCAGAGGAGGGAATCGCGGGCAGCCCCAGCATTTT.

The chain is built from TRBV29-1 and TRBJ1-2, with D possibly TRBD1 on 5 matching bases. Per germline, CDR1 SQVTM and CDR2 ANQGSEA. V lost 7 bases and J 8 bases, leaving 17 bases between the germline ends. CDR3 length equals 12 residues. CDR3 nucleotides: TGCAGCGGGGGCGGGATCGAGGAAGGCTACACCTTC. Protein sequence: CSGGGIEEGYTF.

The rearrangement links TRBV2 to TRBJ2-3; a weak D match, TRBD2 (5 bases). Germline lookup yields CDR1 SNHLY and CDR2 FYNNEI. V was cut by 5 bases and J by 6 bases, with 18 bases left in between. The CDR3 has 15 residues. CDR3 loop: CASSRGQIPGDTQYF. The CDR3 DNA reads TGTGCCAGCAGTAGAGGGCAAATCCCCGGGGATACGCAGTATTTT.

The CDR3 protein is CASSADRNTEAFF. CDR3 DNA sequence: TGTGCCAGCAGTGCGGACAGAAACACTGAAGCTTTCTTT. The chain recombines TRBV2 with TRBJ1-1, with D perhaps TRBD1 (6 bases). V was clipped by 4 bases and J by 2 bases, with 8 bases between them. This CDR3 spans 13 amino acids. Germline values: CDR1 SNHLY, CDR2 FYNNEI. Filled out from reference TRBV2 and TRBJ1-1, the complete variable domain reads EPEVTQTPSHQVTQMGQEVILRCVPISNHLYFYWYRQILGQKVEFLVSFYNNEISEKSEIFDDQFSVERPDGSNFTLKIRSTKLEDSAMYFCASSADRNTEAFFGQGTRLTVV.

CDR3 nucleotides: TGTGCCAGCAGCCCAGGGGGATCGTTGAACACTGAAGCTTTCTTT. Translated: CASSPGGSLNTEAFF. The chain links TRBV11-3 to TRBJ1-1; TRBD1 agrees at 7 bases. The junction had 6 bases not matched to a gene; V was cut back by 5 bases and J by 0 bases. Germline values: CDR1 SGHNT, CDR2 YENEEA. The CDR3 is made up of 15 amino acids.

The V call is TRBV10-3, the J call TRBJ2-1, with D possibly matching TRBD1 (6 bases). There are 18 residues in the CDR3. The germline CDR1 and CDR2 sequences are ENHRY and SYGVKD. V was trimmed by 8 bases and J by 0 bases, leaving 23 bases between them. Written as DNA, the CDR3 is TGTGCCATCGGTAACGACAGGCGGTCCAGACCCTCCTACAATGAGCAGTTCTTC. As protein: CAIGNDRRSRPSYNEQFF.

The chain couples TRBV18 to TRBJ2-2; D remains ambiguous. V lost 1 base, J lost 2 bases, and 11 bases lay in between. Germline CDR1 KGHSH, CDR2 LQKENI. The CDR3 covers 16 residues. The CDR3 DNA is TGTGCCAGCTCACCACTTTGGCAGACTAACACCGGGGAGCTGTTTTTT. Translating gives CASSPLWQTNTGELFF. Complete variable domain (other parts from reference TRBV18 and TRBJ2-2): NAGVMQNPRHLVRRRGQEARLRCSPMKGHSHVYWYRQLPEEGLKFMVYLQKENIIDESGMPKERFSAEFPKEGPSILRIQQVVRGDSAAYFCASSPLWQTNTGELFFGEGSRLTVL.

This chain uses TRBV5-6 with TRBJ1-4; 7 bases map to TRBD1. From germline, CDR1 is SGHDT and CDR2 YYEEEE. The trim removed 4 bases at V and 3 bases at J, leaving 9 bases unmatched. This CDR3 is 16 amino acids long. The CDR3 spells CASSRTVDRANEKLFF. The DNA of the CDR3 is TGTGCCAGCAGCCGGACGGTCGACAGGGCTAATGAAAAACTGTTTTTT.

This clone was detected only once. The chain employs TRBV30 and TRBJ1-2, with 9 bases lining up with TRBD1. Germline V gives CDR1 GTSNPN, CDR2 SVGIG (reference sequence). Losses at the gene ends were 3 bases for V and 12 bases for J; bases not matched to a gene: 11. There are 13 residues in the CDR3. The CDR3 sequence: CAWRKQGAAAHTF. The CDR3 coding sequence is TGTGCCTGGAGGAAACAGGGGGCCGCCGCCCACACCTTC.